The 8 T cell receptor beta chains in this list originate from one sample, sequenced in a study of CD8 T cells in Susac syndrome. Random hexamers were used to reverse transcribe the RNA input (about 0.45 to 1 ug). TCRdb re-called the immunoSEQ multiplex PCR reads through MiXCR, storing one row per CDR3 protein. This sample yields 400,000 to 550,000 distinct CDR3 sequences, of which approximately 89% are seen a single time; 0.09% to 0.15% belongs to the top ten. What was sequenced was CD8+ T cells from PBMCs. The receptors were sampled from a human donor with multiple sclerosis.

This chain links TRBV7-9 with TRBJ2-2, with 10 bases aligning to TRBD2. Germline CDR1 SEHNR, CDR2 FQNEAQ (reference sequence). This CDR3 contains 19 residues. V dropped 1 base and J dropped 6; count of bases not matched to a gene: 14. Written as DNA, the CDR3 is TGTGCCAGCAGCTTAGATCGGACTAGCGGACGAACGCGCCCCGGGGAGCTGTTTTTT. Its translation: CASSLDRTSGRTRPGELFF.

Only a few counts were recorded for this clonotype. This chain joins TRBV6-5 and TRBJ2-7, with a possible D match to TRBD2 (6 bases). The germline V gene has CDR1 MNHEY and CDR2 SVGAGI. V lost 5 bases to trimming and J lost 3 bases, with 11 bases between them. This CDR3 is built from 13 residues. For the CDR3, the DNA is TGTGCCAGCAGTGGAGGGTTGGACTACGAGCAGTACTTC. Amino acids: CASSGGLDYEQYF.

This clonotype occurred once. For the CDR3, the DNA is TGCAGCGTTTGGGACTACACAGATACGCAGTATTTT. Translation gives CSVWDYTDTQYF. V is TRBV29-1 and J is TRBJ2-3, with TRBD2 matching 7 bases. This CDR3 has 12 residues. V was clipped by 5 bases and J by 2 bases; unmatched bases: 1. In germline, CDR1 is SQVTM, CDR2 ANQGSEA.

In DNA form, the CDR3 reads TGTGCCAGCAGTGGGGGCGGTGACACAGATACGCAGTATTTT. Translated, it gives CASSGGGDTDTQYF. The chain is built from TRBV2 and TRBJ2-3, with a weak D call TRBD1 (5 bases). This CDR3 is 14 amino acids long. V shed 4 bases and J shed 2 bases, with 10 bases lying between them. CDR1 is SNHLY and CDR2 is FYNNEI in the germline V gene.

CDR3 coding DNA: TGTGCCACCAGCAGAGATGTGGCTTGGGGCGATGAGCAGTTCTTC. It is translated as CATSRDVAWGDEQFF. This sequence joins TRBV15 and TRBJ2-1; TRBD1 might be the D (5 bases). Trimming removed 0 bases from V and 8 bases from J, with 14 bases in between. Germline V gene data show CDR1 as LNHNV and CDR2 as YYDKDF (reference sequence). The CDR3 is made up of 15 amino acids.

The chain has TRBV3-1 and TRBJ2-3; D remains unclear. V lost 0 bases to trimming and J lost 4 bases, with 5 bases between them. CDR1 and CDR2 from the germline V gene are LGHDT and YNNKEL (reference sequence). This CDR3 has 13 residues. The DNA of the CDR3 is TGTGCCAGCAGCCAAGAGAGCGCAGATACGCAGTATTTT. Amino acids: CASSQESADTQYF.

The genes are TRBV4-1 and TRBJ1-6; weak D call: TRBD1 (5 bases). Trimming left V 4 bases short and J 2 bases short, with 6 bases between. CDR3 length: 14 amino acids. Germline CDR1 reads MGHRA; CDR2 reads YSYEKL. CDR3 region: CASSRGAYNSPLHF. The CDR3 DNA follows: TGCGCCAGCAGCCGGGGCGCCTATAATTCACCCCTCCACTTT.

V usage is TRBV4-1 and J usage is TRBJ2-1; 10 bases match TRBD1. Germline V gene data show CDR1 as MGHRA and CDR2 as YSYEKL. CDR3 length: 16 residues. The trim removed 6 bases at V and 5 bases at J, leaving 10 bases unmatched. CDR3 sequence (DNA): TGCGCCAGCAGACCGCTTCCGGGACAGGGGAACAATGAGCAGTTCTTC. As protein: CASRPLPGQGNNEQFF.